The 5 T cell receptor beta chains presented below share a single source sample, sequenced in a study of blood T cell repertoires in COVID-19. Profiled with immunoSEQ multiplex PCR; TCRdb holds only in-frame clones, not every one. The repertoire holds about 160,000 clones, with 70% to 90% as singletons. The sample comprised peripheral blood. The receptors were sampled from a woman between 50 and 59 years old with COVID-19, enrolled during active disease.

The rearrangement uses TRBV18 and TRBJ2-2, with 15 bases fitting TRBD2. Germline lookup yields CDR1 KGHSH and CDR2 LQKENI. This CDR3 is 18 amino acids long. Germline trimming cut 6 bases from V and 4 bases from J; bases unmatched to any gene: 9. For the CDR3, the DNA is TGTGCCAGCTCGGAGGGACTAGCGGGGGGTCTCGGCACCGGGGAGCTGTTTTTT. Protein: CASSEGLAGGLGTGELFF.

The chain employs TRBV7-2 and TRBJ2-1, with 15 positions matching TRBD2. Germline assignment: CDR1 SGHTA and CDR2 FQGNSA. The CDR3 runs to 18 residues. Germline trimming cut 4 bases from V and 3 bases from J; bases unmatched to any gene: 7. The CDR3 nucleotides are TGTGCCAGCAGCTACCCGGGACTAGCGGGAGGACTCTACAATGAGCAGTTCTTC. Translating gives CASSYPGLAGGLYNEQFF. The full variable domain, completed using reference TRBV7-2 and TRBJ2-1, is GAGVSQSPSNKVTEKGKDVELRCDPISGHTALYWYRQSLGQGLEFLIYFQGNSAPDKSGLPSDRFSAERTGGSVSTLTIQRTQQEDSAVYLCASSYPGLAGGLYNEQFFGPGTRLTVL.

The CDR3 loop reads CASSASGTGGSGYTF. For the CDR3, the DNA is TGTGCCAGCAGCGCCTCCGGGACAGGGGGCTCTGGCTACACCTTC. The chain is built from TRBV7-6 and TRBJ1-2; 12 positions match TRBD1. The length of the CDR3 is 15 residues. J lost 7 bases, V lost 5 bases, and 8 bases had no gene match. Germline V lookup: CDR1 SGHVS, CDR2 FNYEAQ. Filled out from reference TRBV7-6 and TRBJ1-2, the complete variable domain reads GAGVSQSPRYKVTKRGQDVALRCDPISGHVSLYWYRQALGQGPEFLTYFNYEAQQDKSGLPNDRFSAERPEGSISTLTIQRTEQRDSAMYRCASSASGTGGSGYTFGSGTRLTVV.

The genes are TRBV7-9 and TRBJ1-1, with D tentatively TRBD1 (5 bases). The CDR3 contains 18 residues. Germline lookup yields CDR1 SEHNR and CDR2 FQNEAQ (reference sequence). Trimming removed 0 bases from V and 5 bases from J, with 22 bases in between. The CDR3 is CASSLAAGGMGRDTEAFF. DNA for the CDR3: TGTGCCAGCAGCTTAGCGGCGGGCGGGATGGGCAGGGATACTGAAGCTTTCTTT.

The chain is built from TRBV7-9 and TRBJ1-2, with D possibly matching TRBD1 (6 bases). Trimming pared 4 bases from V and 4 bases from J, leaving 16 bases between. The germline V gene has CDR1 SEHNR and CDR2 FQNEAQ (reference sequence). This CDR3 comprises 15 residues. The chain's CDR3 is CASSSGQLALYGYTF. CDR3 coding DNA: TGTGCCAGCAGCTCCGGACAGTTAGCTCTCTATGGCTACACCTTC. The full variable domain, with the rest looked up from reference TRBV7-9 and TRBJ1-2, is DTGVSQNPRHKITKRGQNVTFRCDPISEHNRLYWYRQTLGQGPEFLTYFQNEAQLEKSRLLSDRFSAERPKGSFSTLEIQRTEQGDSAMYLCASSSGQLALYGYTFGSGTRLTVV.